The present T cell receptor (beta chain) was sequenced within a study of shared clonotypes between healthy human individuals. Clones were sequenced by immunoSEQ multiplex PCR, and TCRdb holds only the in-frame ones, with some missing. The sample holds about 1.1 million clones; 77% are singletons and the top ten take roughly 0.82%. Donors comprised healthy HIV-negative adults lacking recent acute infections or vaccinations. Deletions cut 4 bases from V and 6 bases from J, with 9 bases between. Germline assignment: CDR1 MDHEN and CDR2 SYDVKM. There are 13 residues in the CDR3. This clonotype originated in a man aged 18-30 years in good health. Some clones in this sample may be carry-over from other donors' samples. V and J are TRBV28 and TRBJ2-2; D gene unclear. Material: memory CD4+ T cells from PBMCs. Subset indicated: CD45RA-negative fraction. The CDR3 nucleotides are TGTGCCAGCAGTTCCCCTCGCCCCGGGGAGCTGTTTTTT. Amino acids: CASSSPRPGELFF.